This T cell receptor beta chain is from a study of OX40 agonist ivuxolimab in advanced cancers. Overall study context: The patients received agonistic anti-OX40 (CD134) antibody ivuxolimab.

Clones were read by immunoSEQ multiplex PCR, and TCRdb kept only the in-frame ones, dropping some. The table includes approximately 82,000 clones, around four fifths detected once. Findings and limits, study-wide: Several nonresponders also turned out to have low normalized T-cell clonal expansion. By week 6 at 0.1 to 3.0 mg/kg, blood CD4+ and CD8+ T cells had expanded clonally.

This clone was seen a single time. Its target is not known. Germline loops: CDR1 MNHNS, CDR2 SASEGT. J gave up 4 bases and V 8 bases, and 3 bases lay outside the gene matches. CDR3 length equals 12 residues. The receptor's source is an adult with an advanced solid tumor such as melanoma, head and neck, liver or kidney cancer. Here the sequenced sample was CD4+ or CD8+ T cells sorted from blood, taken in a trial of the OX40 agonist ivuxolimab. V usage is TRBV6-1 and J usage is TRBJ2-5; 8 bases fit TRBD1. CDR3 amino acids: CASPGTGETQYF. The CDR3 nucleotides read TGTGCCAGCCCGGGGACAGGAGAGACCCAGTACTTC.